A single sample gave rise to the 31 T cell receptor beta chains below, sequenced in a study of cytomegalovirus exposure and HLA in healthy donors. The PCR ran on 60 Vbeta and 13 Jbeta primers. TCRdb keeps only in-frame clones here, not all; method: immunoSEQ multiplex PCR. The sample includes about 110,000 clones, about 80% of them seen just once. Specimen: PBMCs. The source of these receptors is a man aged 25-45 years in good health and CMV-seropositive.

The chain couples TRBV5-1 to TRBJ1-2; 7 bases align to TRBD1. The CDR3 covers 13 residues. V gave up 5 bases and J gave up 6 bases; unmatched junction bases: 7. Germline V CDR1 and CDR2: SGHRS, YFSETQ. CDR3 sequence reads: CASSVEGANGYTF. The CDR3, as DNA: TGCGCCAGCAGTGTCGAGGGGGCTAATGGCTACACCTTC.

This clone appeared a few times. This rearrangement joins TRBV2 to TRBJ2-7; D gene ambiguous. The V end lost 7 bases, the J end lost 2 bases, and 12 bases lay between the germline ends. The CDR3 runs to 13 residues. CDR1 is SNHLY, CDR2 FYNNEI, per germline. CDR3 sequence (DNA): TGTGCCAGCAATCCGTGGCAGACCTACGAGCAGTACTTC. It encodes CASNPWQTYEQYF.

The chain has TRBV9 and TRBJ2-2; 7 bases are a match to TRBD1. V shed 2 bases, J shed 2 bases, and the junction held 3 bases outside the gene matches. The CDR3 extends over 15 amino acids. Germline V gives CDR1 SGDLS, CDR2 YYNGEE. CDR3 residues: CASSVRDRNTGELFF. DNA for the CDR3: TGTGCCAGCAGCGTCCGGGACAGAAACACCGGGGAGCTGTTTTTT. Based on the CDR3 plus reference TRBV9 and TRBJ2-2, the full variable domain is DSGVTQTPKHLITATGQRVTLRCSPRSGDLSVYWYQQSLDQGLQFLIQYYNGEERAKGNILERFSAQQFPDLHSELNLSSLELGDSALYFCASSVRDRNTGELFFGEGSRLTVL.

The rearrangement joins TRBV4-1 to TRBJ1-2; TRBD1 agrees at 10 bases. Germline CDR1 is MGHRA and CDR2 is YSYEKL. V was pared by 4 bases and J by 2 bases, with 4 bases of the junction left unmatched. This CDR3 has 15 residues. In DNA, the CDR3 is TGCGCCAGCAGCCCGGGGACAGGGGAGAACTATGGCTACACCTTC. Encoded protein: CASSPGTGENYGYTF.

This clone was seen a single time. The gene calls are TRBV27 and TRBJ1-6; D ambiguous. The V gene lost 4 bases and the J gene lost 10 bases, with 11 bases spanning the gap. CDR1 is MNHEY and CDR2 is SMNVEV in the germline V gene (reference sequence). The length of the CDR3 is 13 residues. The CDR3 bases are TGTGCCAGCAGTTCCCCGGGTCAGTCACCCCTCCACTTT. This gives the protein CASSSPGQSPLHF.

V gene TRBV10-1 combines with J gene TRBJ2-1; 9 nucleotides line up with TRBD2. The CDR3 is 14 amino acids. The germline V gene has CDR1 WNHNN and CDR2 SYGVQD (reference sequence). J gave up 9 bases and V 4 bases, and 7 bases lay outside the gene matches. The CDR3 DNA reads TGCGCCAGCAGTGTTTCGCGGGGGGGCCGTGAGCAGTTCTTC. Its protein product is CASSVSRGGREQFF.

The chain couples TRBV6-4 to TRBJ1-2; D is perhaps TRBD1 (5 bases). The V gene lost 7 bases and the J gene lost 7 bases, with 16 bases spanning the gap. The V gene's germline CDR1 is MRHNA and CDR2 SNTAGT. The CDR3 totals 13 residues. CDR3 region: CASNNNAGGGYTF. In DNA form, the CDR3 reads TGTGCCAGCAACAACAACGCCGGGGGTGGCTACACCTTC.

The V call is TRBV4-2, the J call TRBJ2-3, with TRBD1 matching 8 bases. CDR3 length: 14 amino acids. Germline values: CDR1 LGHNA, CDR2 YNFKEQ. V dropped 1 base and J dropped 5; count of bases not matched to a gene: 2. The CDR3 bases are TGTGCCAGCAGCCAAGGGACAGGGAGAGATACGCAGTATTTT. Translating it yields CASSQGTGRDTQYF.

This clone was counted a few times. V and J are TRBV7-3 and TRBJ2-2; no clear D gene. Germline CDR1 is SGHTA and CDR2 is FQGTGA. The CDR3 loop spans 14 amino acids. The ends were cut back, 2 bases at V and 3 bases at J, with 7 bases in the middle. The DNA of the CDR3 is TGTGCCAGCAGCTTACTCCTCTACACCGGGGAGCTGTTTTTT. It specifies CASSLLLYTGELFF.

The chain couples TRBV9 to TRBJ2-7, with 10 nucleotides matching TRBD1. CDR3 size: 15 residues. V lost 1 base to trimming and J lost 2 bases; unmatched junction nucleotides: 3. Germline assignment: CDR1 SGDLS and CDR2 YYNGEE. The CDR3: CASSVSGTGAYEQYF. For the CDR3, the DNA is TGTGCCAGCAGCGTATCCGGGACAGGGGCCTACGAGCAGTACTTC.

The chain employs TRBV2 and TRBJ2-1; 9 positions agree with TRBD1. CDR1 is SNHLY and CDR2 is FYNNEI in the germline V gene. V was clipped by 0 bases and J by 4 bases; unmatched bases: 7. The CDR3 runs 17 residues. The CDR3 sequence is CASSEAAGGTGYNEQFF. The CDR3 DNA is TGTGCCAGCAGTGAAGCGGCTGGTGGGACAGGGTACAATGAGCAGTTCTTC.

The chain combines TRBV6-6 with TRBJ1-2; the match to TRBD1 covers 9 bases. After removal of 4 bases from V and 1 base from J, the junction contained 4 bases not matched to a gene. CDR1 is MNHNY, CDR2 SVGAGI, per germline (reference sequence). CDR3 length: 15 residues. The CDR3 DNA reads as TGTGCCAGCAGTTCCGGGACAGGGTATAACTATGGCTACACCTTC. It translates to CASSSGTGYNYGYTF.

This clone turned up a few times. This chain links TRBV6-4 with TRBJ2-3; 12 nucleotides agree with TRBD2. V lost 4 bases to trimming and J lost 2 bases; unmatched junction nucleotides: 1. CDR1 MRHNA and CDR2 SNTAGT come from the germline V gene. The CDR3 consists of 15 residues. CDR3 residues: CASSASGGATDTQYF. Written as DNA, the CDR3 is TGTGCCAGCAGTGCTAGCGGGGGGGCCACAGATACGCAGTATTTT.

J is TRBJ2-2 and V is TRBV15; 7 positions match TRBD1. V shed 5 bases and J 5 bases; nucleotides not matched to a gene: 5. Per germline, CDR1 LNHNV and CDR2 YYDKDF (reference sequence). There are 14 residues in the CDR3. CDR3 sequence reads: CATSARQGTGELFF. The CDR3 DNA reads TGTGCCACCAGCGCCCGACAGGGAACCGGGGAGCTGTTTTTT.

The rearrangement uses TRBV11-2 and TRBJ2-1, with 12 positions matching TRBD2. The germline V gene has CDR1 SGHAT and CDR2 FQNNGV. This CDR3 is built from 19 residues. The V gene end was trimmed by 2 bases and the J gene end by 4 bases; junction bases not matched to a gene: 12. The CDR3 here is CASSLLAGGLFFIYNEQFF. CDR3 in DNA: TGTGCCAGCAGCTTACTAGCGGGGGGGCTTTTCTTCATTTACAATGAGCAGTTCTTC.

This clone appeared a single time. The J gene is TRBJ2-3, the V gene TRBV7-3, with a weak D call TRBD1 (6 bases). CDR3 length equals 14 residues. The germline CDR1 and CDR2 sequences are SGHTA and FQGTGA. Trimming took off 4 bases at V and 3 bases at J, with 11 bases between the two ends. The CDR3 reads CASSSGQWTDTQYF. The CDR3 DNA sequence: TGTGCCAGCAGCTCCGGACAGTGGACAGATACGCAGTATTTT.

The rearrangement uses TRBV6-6 and TRBJ2-3, with D possibly being TRBD2 (6 bases). Germline CDR1 is MNHNY and CDR2 is SVGAGI (reference sequence). Trimming left V 7 bases short and J 5 bases short, with 19 bases between. This CDR3 has 15 residues. The CDR3 sequence is CASTPSGRRGDTQYF. Here the CDR3 DNA reads TGTGCCAGCACTCCCTCGGGGCGGCGGGGAGATACGCAGTATTTT.

The J gene is TRBJ1-1, the V gene TRBV18; a weak D match, TRBD1 (5 bases). Germline values: CDR1 KGHSH, CDR2 LQKENI. The CDR3 totals 15 residues. Between the trimmed V and J ends, which lost 1 base and 0 bases, there was a span of 9 bases. CDR3 loop: CASSPRAGLNTEAFF. In nucleotides, the CDR3 is TGTGCCAGCTCACCACGGGCAGGGTTGAACACTGAAGCTTTCTTT.

The V call is TRBV18, the J call TRBJ1-3, with a tentative D call TRBD1 (6 bases). Germline V gene sequence: CDR1 KGHSH, CDR2 LQKENI. CDR3 length: 15 residues. V lost 8 bases and J lost 0, with 14 bases in between. The CDR3 here is CASPRGANSGNTIYF. DNA of the CDR3: TGTGCCAGCCCTCGGGGGGCGAACTCTGGAAACACCATATATTTT.

V gene TRBV5-6 combines with J gene TRBJ1-6; 9 bases fit TRBD1. The V segment lost 0 bases and the J segment 6 bases; nucleotides outside the gene matches: 1. Per germline, CDR1 SGHDT and CDR2 YYEEEE. CDR3 length: 15 residues. CDR3 residues: CASSLGTGVNSPLHF. DNA for the CDR3: TGTGCCAGCAGCTTGGGGACAGGGGTTAATTCACCCCTCCACTTT.

J is TRBJ2-5 and V is TRBV27; D remains ambiguous. V shed 6 bases and J shed 1 base, with 12 bases lying between them. Germline-derived CDR1 and CDR2 are MNHEY and SMNVEV (reference sequence). The CDR3 sequence is 14 residues long. The CDR3 is CASRVAAPQETQYF. CDR3 sequence (DNA): TGTGCCAGCAGAGTGGCGGCCCCCCAAGAGACCCAGTACTTC.

The V gene is TRBV5-1, the J gene TRBJ2-2; TRBD2 matches 10 bases. The CDR3 totals 15 residues. Germline V CDR1 and CDR2: SGHRS, YFSETQ. The V gene end was trimmed by 2 bases and the J gene end by 6 bases; junction bases not matched to a gene: 4. CDR3 region: CASSFLAGAAGELFF. The CDR3 nucleotides read TGCGCCAGCAGCTTTCTAGCGGGGGCGGCCGGGGAGCTGTTTTTT.

This rearrangement joins TRBV7-6 to TRBJ1-4; 7 bases align to TRBD1. The germline V gene encodes CDR1 SGHVS and CDR2 FNYEAQ. V lost 6 bases and J lost 4; bases outside the gene matches: 8. The length of the CDR3 is 15 residues. The CDR3 loop reads CASSLGDRVNEKLFF. DNA of the CDR3: TGTGCCAGCAGTCTTGGGGACAGAGTTAATGAAAAACTGTTTTTT.

The J gene is TRBJ1-2, the V gene TRBV6-5; D is perhaps TRBD1 (6 bases). The length of the CDR3 is 15 residues. CDR1 is MNHEY and CDR2 is SVGAGI in the germline V gene. Trimming removed 4 bases from V and 4 bases from J, with 16 bases in between. CDR3 region: CASSSLYREGYGYTF. The CDR3 DNA follows: TGTGCCAGCAGTTCCCTTTACAGGGAGGGCTATGGCTACACCTTC.

The chain links TRBV30 to TRBJ2-7, with TRBD1 matching over 9 bases. The germline V gene encodes CDR1 GTSNPN and CDR2 SVGIG (reference sequence). V shed 7 bases and J 5 bases; nucleotides not matched to a gene: 12. The CDR3 runs 14 residues. This chain's CDR3 is CAFAPGQGVNEQYF. CDR3 coding DNA: TGTGCCTTCGCTCCGGGACAGGGCGTTAACGAGCAGTACTTC.

The rearrangement uses TRBV6-5 and TRBJ1-2; 10 bases map to TRBD1. V lost 6 bases to trimming and J lost 7 bases; unmatched junction nucleotides: 11. The CDR3 sequence is 15 residues long. The V gene's germline CDR1 is MNHEY and CDR2 SVGAGI. CDR3: CASSRFLGQGTGYTF. The CDR3 bases are TGTGCCAGCAGCCGCTTCCTGGGACAGGGGACTGGCTACACCTTC.

This clone was seen more than once but under ten times. Other DNA sequences in this specimen translate into the identical CDR3. The rearrangement links TRBV6-5 to TRBJ2-5, with 8 bases identical to TRBD2. Germline-derived CDR1 and CDR2 are MNHEY and SVGAGI. The CDR3 sequence is 16 residues long. J was trimmed by 1 base and V by 0 bases; bases with no gene match: 4. CDR3 region: CASSYSASGRQETQYF. The CDR3 DNA is TGTGCCAGCAGTTACTCGGCTAGCGGGCGCCAAGAGACCCAGTACTTC.

The chain couples TRBV7-7 to TRBJ2-7; 7 nucleotides line up with TRBD2. Unmatched junction bases numbered 12, after V lost 3 bases and J lost 4 bases. This CDR3 is 16 amino acids long. Germline CDR1 is SSHAT and CDR2 is FNYEAQ (reference sequence). The CDR3 region has the DNA TGTGCCAGCAGCTTGCACGAGGTCTGGGAGGGGTACGAGCAGTACTTC. As protein: CASSLHEVWEGYEQYF.

This clone was observed a few times. V gene TRBV6-4 combines with J gene TRBJ1-1; 7 bases map to TRBD1. CDR3 length: 12 residues. Germline loops: CDR1 MRHNA, CDR2 SNTAGT. The J segment lost 4 bases and the V segment lost 8 bases, leaving 4 bases of the junction unmatched. CDR3 sequence: CASPAGGTEAFF. DNA for the CDR3: TGTGCCAGCCCTGCAGGGGGCACTGAAGCTTTCTTT.

The chain recombines TRBV19 with TRBJ1-5; D not resolved. This CDR3 has 13 residues. Germline V lookup: CDR1 LNHDA, CDR2 SQIVND (reference sequence). Trimming stripped 6 bases from V and 4 bases from J, with 10 bases between. CDR3 region: CASRATVNQPQHF. As DNA, the CDR3 is TGTGCCAGTAGGGCTACAGTGAATCAGCCCCAGCATTTT.

V and J are TRBV10-2 and TRBJ1-1; TRBD1 agrees at 7 bases. With 5 bases clipped from V and 5 bases from J, the junction kept 2 bases outside the gene matches. Germline CDR1 WSHSY, CDR2 SAAADI. The CDR3 sequence is 12 residues long. CDR3 sequence (DNA): TGCGCCAGCAGTTCAGGGGGGACTGAAGCTTTCTTT. Its translation: CASSSGGTEAFF.